This T cell receptor beta chain was captured by sequencing in a study of control samples from healthy donors and cancer patients. Sequencing used immunoSEQ multiplex PCR; TCRdb keeps in-frame clones, though not all of them. This sample carries about 74,000 clones, roughly 90% of them seen once, and the ten largest clones take more than 5.5%. V was cut by 5 bases and J by 11 bases, with 25 bases left in between. Germline V gives CDR1 LGHDT, CDR2 YNNKEL (reference sequence). The CDR3 spans 16 residues. Material: blood. The genes are TRBV3-1 (or the pseudogene TRBV3-2) and TRBJ2-1; D tentatively fits TRBD1 or TRBD2 (5 bases each). This sequence originates from a woman between 50 and 59 years old in good health. Here the CDR3 DNA reads TGTGCCAGCAGCGATAAGTTAGAGGGGAGCTCCCTTCAGCAGTTCTTC. Amino acid sequence: CASSDKLEGSSLQQFF.